This TCR beta chain was identified in a study of blood T cell repertoires in COVID-19. Overall study context: The cDNA or gDNA used as material had been derived from T cells, B-cell-depleted T cells, or PBMCs.

The CDR3 is 16 amino acids. CDR1 is MGHDK and CDR2 is SYGVNS in the germline V gene. The trim removed 4 bases at V and 10 bases at J, leaving 16 bases unmatched. As originally analysed: For nucleated cells, counts were estimated from reference gene primer amplification. TCRdb's table, derived via immunoSEQ multiplex PCR, lists solely in-frame clones and lacks some. D and trimming come from the DNA, and the V and J calls and clone size come from that table. The sample carries around 200,000 clones, about 86% recorded once. This clonotype originated in a woman in her forties or fifties with acute or convalescent COVID-19. This sequence joins TRBV25-1 and TRBJ1-1; 9 positions match TRBD1. What was sequenced was peripheral blood. CDR3 sequence: CASSAPGTGMYSGAFF. The CDR3 coding sequence is TGTGCCAGCAGTGCCCCCGGGACAGGGATGTACTCAGGAGCTTTCTTT.